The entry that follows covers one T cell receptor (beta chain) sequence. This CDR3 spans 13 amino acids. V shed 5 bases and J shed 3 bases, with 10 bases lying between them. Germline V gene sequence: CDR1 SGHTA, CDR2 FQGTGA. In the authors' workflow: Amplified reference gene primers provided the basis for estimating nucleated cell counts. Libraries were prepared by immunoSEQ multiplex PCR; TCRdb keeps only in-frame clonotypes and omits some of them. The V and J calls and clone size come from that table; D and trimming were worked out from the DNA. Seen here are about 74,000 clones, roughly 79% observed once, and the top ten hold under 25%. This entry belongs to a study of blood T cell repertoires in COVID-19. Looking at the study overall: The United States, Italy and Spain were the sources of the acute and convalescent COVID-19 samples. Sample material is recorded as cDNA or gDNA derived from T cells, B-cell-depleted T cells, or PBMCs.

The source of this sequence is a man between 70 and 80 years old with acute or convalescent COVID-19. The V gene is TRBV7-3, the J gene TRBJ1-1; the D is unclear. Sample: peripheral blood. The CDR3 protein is CASSTQRDTEAFF. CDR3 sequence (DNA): TGTGCCAGCAGCACCCAACGGGACACTGAAGCTTTCTTT.